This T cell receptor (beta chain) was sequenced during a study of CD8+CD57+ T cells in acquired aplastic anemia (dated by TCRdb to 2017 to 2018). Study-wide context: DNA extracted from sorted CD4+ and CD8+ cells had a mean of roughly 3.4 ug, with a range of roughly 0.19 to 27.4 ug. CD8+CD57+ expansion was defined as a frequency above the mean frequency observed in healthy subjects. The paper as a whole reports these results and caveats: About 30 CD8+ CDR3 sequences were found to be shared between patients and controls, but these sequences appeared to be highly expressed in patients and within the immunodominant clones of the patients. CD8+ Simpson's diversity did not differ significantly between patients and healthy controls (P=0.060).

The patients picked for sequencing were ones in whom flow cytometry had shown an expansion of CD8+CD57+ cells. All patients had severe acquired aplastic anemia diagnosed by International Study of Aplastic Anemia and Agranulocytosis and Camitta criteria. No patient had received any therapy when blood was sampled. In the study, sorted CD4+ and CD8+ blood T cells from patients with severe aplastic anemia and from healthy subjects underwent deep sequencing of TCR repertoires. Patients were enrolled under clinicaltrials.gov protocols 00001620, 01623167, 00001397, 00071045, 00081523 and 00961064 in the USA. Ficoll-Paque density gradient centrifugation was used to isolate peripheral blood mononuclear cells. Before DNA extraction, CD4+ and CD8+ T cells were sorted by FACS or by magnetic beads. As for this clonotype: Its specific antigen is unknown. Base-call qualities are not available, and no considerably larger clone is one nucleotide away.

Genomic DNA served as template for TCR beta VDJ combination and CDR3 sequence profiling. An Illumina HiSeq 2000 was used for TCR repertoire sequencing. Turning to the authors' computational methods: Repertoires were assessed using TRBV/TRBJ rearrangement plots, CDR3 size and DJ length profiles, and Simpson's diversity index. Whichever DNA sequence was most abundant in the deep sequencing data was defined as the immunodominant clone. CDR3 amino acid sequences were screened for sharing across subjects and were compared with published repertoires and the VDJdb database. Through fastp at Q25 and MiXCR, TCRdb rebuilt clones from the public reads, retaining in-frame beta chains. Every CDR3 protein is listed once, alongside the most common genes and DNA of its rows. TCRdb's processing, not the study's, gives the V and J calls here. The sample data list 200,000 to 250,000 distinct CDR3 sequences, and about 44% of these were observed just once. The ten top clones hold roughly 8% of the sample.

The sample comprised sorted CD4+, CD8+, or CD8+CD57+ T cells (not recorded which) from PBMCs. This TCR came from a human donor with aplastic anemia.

The nucleotide sequence reads TGTGCCAGCAGCTCCGGGGGGCGCGAAGATGGCTACACCTTC. This gives the protein CASSSGGREDGYTF. The V and J segments used are TRBV5-4 and TRBJ1-2; the D gene is perhaps TRBD1, from 6 matching bases. From cysteine to phenylalanine, the CDR3 is 14 amino acids long. Only the CDR3 DNA is retained, 42 bases long and in frame from the first base. V sheds 3 bases and J sheds 6 bases, leaving 15 bases between their ends. Taken from the germline V gene (reference sequence), the CDR1 and CDR2 loops are SGHNT and YYREEE.